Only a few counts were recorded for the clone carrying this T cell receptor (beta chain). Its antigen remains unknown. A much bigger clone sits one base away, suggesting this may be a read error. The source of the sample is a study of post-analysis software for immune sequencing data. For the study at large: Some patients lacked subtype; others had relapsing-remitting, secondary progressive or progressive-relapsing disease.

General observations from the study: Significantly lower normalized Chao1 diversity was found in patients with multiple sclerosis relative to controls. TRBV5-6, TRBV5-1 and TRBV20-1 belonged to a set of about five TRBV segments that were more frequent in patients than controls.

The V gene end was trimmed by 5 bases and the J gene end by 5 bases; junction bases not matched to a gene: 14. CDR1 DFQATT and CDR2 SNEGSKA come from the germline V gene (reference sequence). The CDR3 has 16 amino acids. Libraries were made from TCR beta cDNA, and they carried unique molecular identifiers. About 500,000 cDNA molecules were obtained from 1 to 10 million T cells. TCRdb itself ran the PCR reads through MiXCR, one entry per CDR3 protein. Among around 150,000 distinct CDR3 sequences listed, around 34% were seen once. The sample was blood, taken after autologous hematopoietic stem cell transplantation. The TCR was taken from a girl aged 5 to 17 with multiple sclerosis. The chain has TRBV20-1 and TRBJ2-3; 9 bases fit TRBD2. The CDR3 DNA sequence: TGCAGTGCTGGCGCCCGAGGCGGGAGGGCCTTAGATACGCAGTATTTT. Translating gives CSAGARGGRALDTQYF.